Given below is one TCR beta chain in context. J lost 1 base, V lost 4 bases, and 4 bases had no gene match. Germline CDR1 is DFQATT and CDR2 is SNEGSKA (reference sequence). CDR3 length: 14 residues. The data derive from a study of human T cells and chemical hapten exposure. Time point given: patch test 2, 6 weeks after DPC sensitization. Indicated treatment: therapeutic diphenylcyclopropenone sensitization with weekly scalp DPC. TCRdb ran MiXCR on the RACE reads and lists one entry per CDR3 protein. The table has tens of thousands of distinct CDR3 sequences, more than 9% seen once. The sequences come from whole blood, collected in connection with sensitization to the hapten diphenylcyclopropenone (DPC). The receptor was derived from a woman in her 50s with alopecia areata. Some clones in this sample may be carry-over from other donors' samples. V usage is TRBV20-1 and J usage is TRBJ2-7; 10 bases line up with TRBD1. CDR3 sequence (DNA): TGCAGTGCTACCCCGGGACAGGGGTCCTACGAGCAGTACTTC. Its translation is CSATPGQGSYEQYF.